These T cell receptor beta chains were read from a single sample in a study of blood T cells in healthy people across ages. TCRdb reanalysed the 5' RACE reads using MiXCR and keeps one entry per CDR3 protein. The data contain 1.5 million to 1.9 million distinct CDR3 sequences, 42% of them singletons. Input material: blood. The receptors were sampled from a woman under 30 in good health. The CDR3 runs from the conserved cysteine through the conserved F or W. D genes are given only for firm matches. Expanded clones get a size class; other rows say once, few or many, or leave the size out.

V	size	D	J	DNA	CDR3
TRBV13	NA	NA	TRBJ1-3	TGTGCCAGCAGCTTAGGTCCCTCTGGAAACACCATATATTTT	CASSLGPSGNTIYF
TRBV15	NA	NA	TRBJ2-2	TGTGCCACCAGCGGAGTACCATGGCAGGCCTCCGGGGAGCTGTTTTTT	CATSGVPWQASGELFF
TRBV7-2	NA	NA	TRBJ1-4	TGTGCCAGCAGCTTAAAAGGGCCACCTAATGAAAAACTGTTTTTT	CASSLKGPPNEKLFF
TRBV27	NA	NA	TRBJ2-5	TGTGCCAGCAGTGTGGGGCCCTGGGAGACCCAGTACTTC	CASSVGPWETQYF
TRBV18	NA	NA	TRBJ1-2	TGTGCCAACTCACCCCGGGATATAAACTATGGCTACACCTTC	CANSPRDINYGYTF
TRBV5-1	NA	NA	TRBJ1-1	TGCGCCAGCAGCTTGCTGCCCGAAGGGACTGAAGCTTTCTTT	CASSLLPEGTEAFF
TRBV6-2/TRBV6-3	NA	NA	TRBJ2-7	TGTGCCAGCAGCCGCTGGGGGGACCTTACCTACGAGCAGTACTTC	CASSRWGDLTYEQYF
TRBV5-5	NA	NA	TRBJ2-7	TGTGCCAGCAGCTTGCTCAGGGAATACGAGCAGTACTTC	CASSLLREYEQYF
TRBV5-1	NA	TRBD1	TRBJ2-1	TGCGCCAGCAGCACGGGACAGGGGGTAGATGAGCAGTTCTTC	CASSTGQGVDEQFF
TRBV19	NA	NA	TRBJ1-1	TGTGCCAGTAGTGCACGGGCCACGAAGTTGAACACTGAAGCTTTCTTT	CASSARATKLNTEAFF
TRBV20-1	NA	NA	TRBJ2-1	TGCAGTGCTAGAGATCTCGAAGGAGAGAGCTCCTACAATGGGCAGTTCTTC	CSARDLEGESSYNGQFF
TRBV5-1	NA	NA	TRBJ1-2	TGCGCCAGCAGAAGGGAGAGGTCTACTAACTATGGCTACACCTTC	CASRRERSTNYGYTF
TRBV3-1	few	TRBD1	TRBJ1-2	TGTGCCAGCAGCCTCACCGACAGGGCTCATGGCTACACCTTC	CASSLTDRAHGYTF
TRBV27	NA	NA	TRBJ2-7	TGTGCCAACAGTTCGGACACTTCCTACGAGCAGTACTTC	CANSSDTSYEQYF
TRBV20-1	NA	NA	TRBJ2-5	TGCAGTGCTGAAGACCCATTGGTGGGGGAGACCCAGTACTTC	CSAEDPLVGETQYF
TRBV20-1	NA	NA	TRBJ2-1	TGCAGTGCTAGGGTCTCGGAGAGCTCCTACAATGAGCAGTTCTTC	CSARVSESSYNEQFF
TRBV2	NA	NA	TRBJ2-4	TGTGCCAGCAGTGAAGCGGCGACACCGTACTTC	CASSEAATPYF
TRBV9	few	TRBD1	TRBJ2-5	TGTGCCAGCAGCGTCGCCACAGGGGGTATCCAAGAGACCCAGTACTTC	CASSVATGGIQETQYF
TRBV12-3/TRBV12-4	few	NA	TRBJ2-7	TGTGCCAGCAGTTTTCCGGACTACTACGAGCAGTACTTC	CASSFPDYYEQYF
TRBV6-1	NA	TRBD2	TRBJ2-1	TGTGCCAGCAGAGACGGGACTACCGATGAGCAGTTCTTC	CASRDGTTDEQFF
TRBV18	NA	NA	TRBJ2-4	TGTGCCAGCGCACCGGCCACTAGAGAGCAGTACTTC	CASAPATREQYF
TRBV7-8	NA	NA	TRBJ1-6	TGTGCCAGCAGCTTATCTTTCAGTCAGGCCAATAATTCACCCCTCCACTTT	CASSLSFSQANNSPLHF
TRBV5-6	NA	TRBD1	TRBJ1-2	TGTGCCAGCAGCTTGGGACAGGGGGCGCCCCGGTATGGCTACACCTTC	CASSLGQGAPRYGYTF
TRBV6-2/TRBV6-3	NA	NA	TRBJ2-3	TGTGCCAGCAAGTTACGGGATTATTACACAGATACGCAGTATTTT	CASKLRDYYTDTQYF
TRBV2	NA	NA	TRBJ1-1	TGTGCCAGCAGTGAAGTGGGGGTACGGGAAGCTTTCTTT	CASSEVGVREAFF
TRBV20-1	NA	NA	TRBJ2-5	TGCAGTGCTAGAGATCCCCAGGACCCCCAAGAGACCCAGTACTTC	CSARDPQDPQETQYF
TRBV29-1	NA	TRBD1	TRBJ2-3	TGCAGCGTTGCGAGGGGGCAAAGCACAGATACGCAGTATTTT	CSVARGQSTDTQYF
TRBV6-5	few	TRBD1	TRBJ1-2	TGTGCCAGCAGTTCCCCAGGGGGCAACTATGGCTACACCTTC	CASSSPGGNYGYTF
TRBV5-1	few	NA	TRBJ1-1	TGCGCCAGCAGCCCGGGGCTGGGTCATGAAGCTTTCTTT	CASSPGLGHEAFF
TRBV7-2	NA	NA	TRBJ1-2	TGTGCCAGCAGCCCAATCAGGGCTGATGGCTACACCTTC	CASSPIRADGYTF
TRBV24-1	few	NA	TRBJ2-1	TGTGCCACCAGTGATTTCGGGGAGAATGAGCAGTTCTTC	CATSDFGENEQFF
TRBV28	few	NA	TRBJ2-7	TGTGCCAGCAGCTCCCTTGTCCTGGACAACGTTCACTACGAGCAGTACTTC	CASSSLVLDNVHYEQYF
TRBV7-2	few	NA	TRBJ1-1	TGTGCCAGCAGCTTAGCGGGGAGTCTAGCTTTCTTT	CASSLAGSLAFF
TRBV7-2	NA	TRBD1	TRBJ1-6	TGTGCCAGCAGCTATGGGACAGGGGGAAATTCACCCCTCCACTTT	CASSYGTGGNSPLHF
TRBV10-3	NA	TRBD1	TRBJ1-2	TGTGCCATCAGTGAGTTCGGGACAGGGGATGATGGCTACACCTTC	CAISEFGTGDDGYTF
TRBV29-1	NA	NA	TRBJ2-7	TGCAGCGTGGCGTACAGCTCCTACGAGCAGTACTTC	CSVAYSSYEQYF
TRBV15	few	TRBD2	TRBJ2-3	TGTGCCACCAGCAGAGATTCCGGGCGGGAGGGCACAGATACGCAGTATTTT	CATSRDSGREGTDTQYF
TRBV11-2	once	NA	TRBJ2-1	TGTGCCAGCAGCCCTCTAGCGCGACCCGCCAATGAGCAGTTCTTC	CASSPLARPANEQFF
TRBV10-3	few	NA	TRBJ2-7	TGTGCCATCACTCGGAATGGGACGGCATACGAGCAGTACTTC	CAITRNGTAYEQYF
TRBV5-1	few	NA	TRBJ1-2	TGCGCCAGCAGCTTGGTGGCAGACTCCTATGGCTACACCTTC	CASSLVADSYGYTF
TRBV6-2/TRBV6-3	NA	TRBD2	TRBJ2-7	TGTGCCAGCACCTCGGGGGGGGTTTACAATGAGCAGTACTTC	CASTSGGVYNEQYF
TRBV11-2	NA	NA	TRBJ1-1	TGTGCCAGCAGCGTTAAGGTGGGGGACACTGAAGCTTTCTTT	CASSVKVGDTEAFF
TRBV11-2	NA	TRBD1	TRBJ1-4	TGTGCCAGCAGCGCCGGGACAGGGAGTCGCAATGAAAAACTGTTTTTT	CASSAGTGSRNEKLFF
TRBV27	NA	TRBD2	TRBJ2-4	TGTGCCAGCAGTGGACGGGGGGGGGGCAAAAACATTCAGTACTTC	CASSGRGGGKNIQYF
TRBV5-1	few	TRBD2	TRBJ2-1	TGCGCCAGCAGCTTGGCTACGGGACTAGCGGGGGTTAGCTCCTACAATGAGCAGTTCTTC	CASSLATGLAGVSSYNEQFF
TRBV4-1	few	NA	TRBJ1-4	TGCGCCAGCAGCCAAACAGGGCTAACTAATGAAAAACTGTTTTTT	CASSQTGLTNEKLFF
TRBV7-8	many	TRBD2	TRBJ2-1	TGTGCCCCAATTGGGACTAGCGGGAAGAGCTCCTACAATGAGCAGTTCTTC	CAPIGTSGKSSYNEQFF
TRBV20-1	NA	TRBD2	TRBJ2-7	TGCAGTGCTAGATCACGTGGACTAGCGAGCTACGAGCAGTACTTC	CSARSRGLASYEQYF
TRBV3-1	NA	TRBD2	TRBJ2-7	TGTGCCAGCAGCCCCGGGACTAGCGGGAATTACAGTGAGCAGTACTTC	CASSPGTSGNYSEQYF
TRBV20-1	NA	NA	TRBJ1-5	TGCAGTGCTAGAGATCAAACCCCTAGGCAGCCCCAGCATTTT	CSARDQTPRQPQHF
TRBV20-1	few	TRBD2	TRBJ2-5	TGCAGTGCTCACCGGGACTATAAAGAGACCCAGTACTTC	CSAHRDYKETQYF
TRBV4-3	NA	TRBD2	TRBJ2-3	TGCGCCAGCAGCCAAGATGGGACTAGCGTTACAGATACGCAGTATTTT	CASSQDGTSVTDTQYF